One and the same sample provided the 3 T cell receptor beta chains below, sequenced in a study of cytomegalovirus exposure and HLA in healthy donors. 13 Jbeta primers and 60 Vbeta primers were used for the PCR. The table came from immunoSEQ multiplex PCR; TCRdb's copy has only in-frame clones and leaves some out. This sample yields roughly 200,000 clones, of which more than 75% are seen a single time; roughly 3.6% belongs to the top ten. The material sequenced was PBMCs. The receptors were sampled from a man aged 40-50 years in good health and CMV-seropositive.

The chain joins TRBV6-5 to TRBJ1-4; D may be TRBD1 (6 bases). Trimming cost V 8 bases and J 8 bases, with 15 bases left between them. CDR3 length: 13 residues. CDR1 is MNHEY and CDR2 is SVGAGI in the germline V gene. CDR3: CASRDHQGEKLFF. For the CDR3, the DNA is TGTGCCAGCCGGGACCACCAGGGGGAAAAACTGTTTTTT.

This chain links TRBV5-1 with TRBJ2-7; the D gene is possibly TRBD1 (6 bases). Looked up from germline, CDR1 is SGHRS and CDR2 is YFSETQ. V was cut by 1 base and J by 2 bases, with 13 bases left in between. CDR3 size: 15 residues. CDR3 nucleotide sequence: TGCGCCAGCAGCTTGCAGGCAGGGGAGACCTACGAGCAGTACTTC. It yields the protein CASSLQAGETYEQYF.

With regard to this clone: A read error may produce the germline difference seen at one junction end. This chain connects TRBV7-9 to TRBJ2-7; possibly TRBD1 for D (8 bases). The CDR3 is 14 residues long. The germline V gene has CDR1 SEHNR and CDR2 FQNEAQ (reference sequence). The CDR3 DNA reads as TGTTCCAGCAGCTCGACAGGGGAGGGTTACGAGCAGTACTTC. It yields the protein CSSSSTGEGYEQYF.